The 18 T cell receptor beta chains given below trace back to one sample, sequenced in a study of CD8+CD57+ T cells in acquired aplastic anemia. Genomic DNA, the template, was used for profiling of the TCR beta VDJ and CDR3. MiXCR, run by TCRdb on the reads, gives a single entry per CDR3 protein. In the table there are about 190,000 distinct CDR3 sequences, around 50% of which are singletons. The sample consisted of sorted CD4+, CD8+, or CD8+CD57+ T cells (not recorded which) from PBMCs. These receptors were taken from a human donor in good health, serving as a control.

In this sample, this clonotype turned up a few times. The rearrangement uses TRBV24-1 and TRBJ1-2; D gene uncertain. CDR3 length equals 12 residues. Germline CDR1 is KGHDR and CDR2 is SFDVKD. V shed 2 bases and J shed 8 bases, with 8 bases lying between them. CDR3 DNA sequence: TGTGCCACCAGTGATTCTCTTCAAGGCTACACCTTC. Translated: CATSDSLQGYTF.

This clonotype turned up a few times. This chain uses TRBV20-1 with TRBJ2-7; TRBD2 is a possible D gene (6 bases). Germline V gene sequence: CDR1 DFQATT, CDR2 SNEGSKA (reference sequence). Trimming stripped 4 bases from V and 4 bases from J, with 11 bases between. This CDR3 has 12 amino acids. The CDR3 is CSATRRGYEQYF. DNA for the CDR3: TGCAGTGCTACGAGGCGGGGATACGAGCAGTACTTC.

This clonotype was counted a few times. The CDR3 nucleotides read TGCGCCAGCAGCTTGGGGAATACAGGGGAGGGTGAAGCTTTCTTT. Its translation is CASSLGNTGEGEAFF. The chain joins TRBV5-1 to TRBJ1-1, with 7 positions matching TRBD1. Germline CDR1 and CDR2: SGHRS and YFSETQ. CDR3 size: 15 residues. J lost 7 bases, V lost 0 bases, and 9 bases had no gene match.

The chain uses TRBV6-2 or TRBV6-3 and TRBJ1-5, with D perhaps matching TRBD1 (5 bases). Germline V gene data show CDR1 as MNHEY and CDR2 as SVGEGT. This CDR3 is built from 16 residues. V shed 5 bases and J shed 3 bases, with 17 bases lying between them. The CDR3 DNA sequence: TGTGCCAGCAGTGAATCGCTCCCAGGGACCAATCAGCCCCAGCATTTT. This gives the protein CASSESLPGTNQPQHF.

The CDR3 spells CASTKGLSYEQYF. The CDR3 bases are TGTGCCAGCACAAAGGGCCTATCTTACGAGCAGTACTTC. The chain has TRBV2 and TRBJ2-5; D ambiguous. The last part of the DNA fits TRBJ2-7 better; the J call may be wrong. The CDR3 has 13 residues. Germline CDR1 is SNHLY and CDR2 is FYNNEI.

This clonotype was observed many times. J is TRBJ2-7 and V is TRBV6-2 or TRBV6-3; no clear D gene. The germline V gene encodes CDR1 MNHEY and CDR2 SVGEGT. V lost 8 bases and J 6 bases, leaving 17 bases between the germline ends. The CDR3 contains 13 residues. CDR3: CASQEPGRSEQYF. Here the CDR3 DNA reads TGTGCCAGCCAAGAACCCGGACGGAGCGAGCAGTACTTC.

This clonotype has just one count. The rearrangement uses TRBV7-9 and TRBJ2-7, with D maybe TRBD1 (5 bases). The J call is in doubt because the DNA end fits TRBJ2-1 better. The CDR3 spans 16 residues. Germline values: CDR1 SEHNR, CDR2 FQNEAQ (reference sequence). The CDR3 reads CASSSGLRGSYNEQFF. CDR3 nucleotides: TGTGCCAGCAGCTCCGGATTAAGGGGATCCTACAATGAGCAGTTCTTC.

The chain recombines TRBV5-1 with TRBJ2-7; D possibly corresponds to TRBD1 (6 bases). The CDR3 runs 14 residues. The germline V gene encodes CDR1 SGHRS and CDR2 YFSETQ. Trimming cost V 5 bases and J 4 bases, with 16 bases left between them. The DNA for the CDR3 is TGCGCCAGCAGGGCAGGGGCAGGAGGATACGAGCAGTACTTC. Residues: CASRAGAGGYEQYF.

For the CDR3, the DNA is TGTGCCAGCAGCTTAGCCCTGGGACAGGTTTCACCCCTCCACTTT. This encodes CASSLALGQVSPLHF. This rearrangement joins TRBV7-2 to TRBJ1-6; 8 nucleotides align to TRBD1. This CDR3 contains 15 residues. Germline CDR1 and CDR2: SGHTA and FQGNSA. Trimming took 0 bases from V and 9 from J; bases not matched to a gene: 4.

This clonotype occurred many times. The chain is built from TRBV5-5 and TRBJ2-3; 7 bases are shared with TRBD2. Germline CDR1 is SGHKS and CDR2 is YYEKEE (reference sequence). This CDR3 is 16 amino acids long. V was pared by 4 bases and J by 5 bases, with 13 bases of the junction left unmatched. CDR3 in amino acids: CASSPLARTRVDTQYF. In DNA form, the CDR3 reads TGTGCCAGCAGCCCCTTGGCCAGGACTAGGGTAGATACGCAGTATTTT.

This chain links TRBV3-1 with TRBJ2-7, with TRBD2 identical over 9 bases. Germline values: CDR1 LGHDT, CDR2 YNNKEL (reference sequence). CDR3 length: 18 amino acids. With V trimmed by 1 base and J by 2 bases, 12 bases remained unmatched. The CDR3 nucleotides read TGTGCCAGCAGCCAAGGAATTAGCGGGGGCATTCTTACCTACGAGCAGTACTTC. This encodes CASSQGISGGILTYEQYF.

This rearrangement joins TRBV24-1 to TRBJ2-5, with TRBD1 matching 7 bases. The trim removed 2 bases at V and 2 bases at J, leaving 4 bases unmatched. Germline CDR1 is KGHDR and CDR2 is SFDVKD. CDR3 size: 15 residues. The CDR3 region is CATSDWDSTQETQYF. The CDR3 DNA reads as TGTGCCACCAGTGATTGGGACAGCACGCAAGAGACCCAGTACTTC.

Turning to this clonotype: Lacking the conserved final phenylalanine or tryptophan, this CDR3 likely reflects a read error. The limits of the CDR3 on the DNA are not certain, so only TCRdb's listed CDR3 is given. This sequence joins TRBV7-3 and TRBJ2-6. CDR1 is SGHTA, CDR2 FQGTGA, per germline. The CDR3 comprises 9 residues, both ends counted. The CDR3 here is CASSLPRTS.

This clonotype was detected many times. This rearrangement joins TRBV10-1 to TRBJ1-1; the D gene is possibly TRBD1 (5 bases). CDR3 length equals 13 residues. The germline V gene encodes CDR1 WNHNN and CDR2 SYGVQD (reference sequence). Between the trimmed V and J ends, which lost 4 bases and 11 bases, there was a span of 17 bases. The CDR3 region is CASSGCRQGTAFF. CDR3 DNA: TGCGCCAGCAGTGGGTGTCGGCAGGGTACGGCTTTCTTT.

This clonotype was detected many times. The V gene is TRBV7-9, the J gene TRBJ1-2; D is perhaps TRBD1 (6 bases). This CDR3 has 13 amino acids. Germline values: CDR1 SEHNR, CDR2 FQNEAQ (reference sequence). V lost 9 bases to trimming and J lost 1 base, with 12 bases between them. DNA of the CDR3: TGTGCCAGTATGAGACAGGATAACTATGGCTACACCTTC. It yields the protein CASMRQDNYGYTF. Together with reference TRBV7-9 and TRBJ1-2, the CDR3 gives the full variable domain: DTGVSQNPRHKITKRGQNVTFRCDPISEHNRLYWYRQTLGQGPEFLTYFQNEAQLEKSRLLSDRFSAERPKGSFSTLEIQRTEQGDSAMYLCASMRQDNYGYTFGSGTRLTVV.

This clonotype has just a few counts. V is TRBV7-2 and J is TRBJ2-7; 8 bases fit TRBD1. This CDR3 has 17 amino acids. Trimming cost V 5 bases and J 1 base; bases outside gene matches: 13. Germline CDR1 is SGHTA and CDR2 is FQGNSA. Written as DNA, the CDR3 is TGTGCCAGCAGCCATCGGGTGGGGGGACAGGAGTCCTACGAGCAGTACTTC. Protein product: CASSHRVGGQESYEQYF.

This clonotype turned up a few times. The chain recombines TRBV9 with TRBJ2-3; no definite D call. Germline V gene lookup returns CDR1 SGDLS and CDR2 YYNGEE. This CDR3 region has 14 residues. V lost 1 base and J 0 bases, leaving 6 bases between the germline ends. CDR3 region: CASSVTLSTDTQYF. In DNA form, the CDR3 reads TGTGCCAGCAGCGTAACCTTAAGCACAGATACGCAGTATTTT.

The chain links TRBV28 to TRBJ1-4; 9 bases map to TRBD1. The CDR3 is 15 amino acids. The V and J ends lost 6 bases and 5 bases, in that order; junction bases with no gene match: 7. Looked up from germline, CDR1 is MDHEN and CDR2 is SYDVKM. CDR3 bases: TGTGCCAGCAGCCTGTCGGGGACAGGGAATGAAAAACTGTTTTTT. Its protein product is CASSLSGTGNEKLFF.